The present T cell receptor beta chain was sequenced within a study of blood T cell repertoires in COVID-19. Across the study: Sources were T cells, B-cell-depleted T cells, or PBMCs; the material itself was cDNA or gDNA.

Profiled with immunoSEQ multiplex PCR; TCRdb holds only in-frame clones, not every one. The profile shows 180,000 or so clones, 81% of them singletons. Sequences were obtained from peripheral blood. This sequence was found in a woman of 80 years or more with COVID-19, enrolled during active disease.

CDR3 nucleotide sequence: TGTGCCAGCAGTGGACTAGCGGGGGGCAGAGTCGAGCAGTACTTC. Translated, it gives CASSGLAGGRVEQYF. This rearrangement joins TRBV27 to TRBJ2-7; TRBD2 matches at 14 bases. J lost 6 bases, V lost 5 bases, and 6 bases had no gene match. The CDR3 loop spans 15 amino acids. Germline loops: CDR1 MNHEY, CDR2 SMNVEV (reference sequence).